Listed below are T cell receptor beta chains from one sample, sequenced in a study of cytomegalovirus exposure and HLA in healthy donors. Produced via immunoSEQ multiplex PCR; TCRdb's table is partial and in-frame only. The profile shows about 220,000 clones, more than 75% of them singletons. The source material was PBMCs. All receptors derive from a man aged 40-55 years in good health and CMV-seropositive. The CDR3 runs from the conserved cysteine through the conserved F or W. A D gene is named only where the DNA matches it firmly. Where a row states a size, it is once, few, many or the class of an expanded clone; other rows omit it.

d_call: NA
j_call: TRBJ1-4
v_call: TRBV29-1
clone_size: NA
cdr3_nt: TGCAGCGTTAGGGGGGGGACGAATAATGAAAAACTGTTTTTT
cdr3_aa: CSVRGGTNNEKLFF

d_call: TRBD1
j_call: TRBJ2-7
v_call: TRBV4-1
clone_size: NA
cdr3_nt: TGCGCCAGCAGCCCCCGGGACAGGGTTACCGAGCAGTACTTC
cdr3_aa: CASSPRDRVTEQYF

d_call: NA
j_call: TRBJ2-7
v_call: TRBV29-1
clone_size: NA
cdr3_nt: TGCAGCGTTGGGGGGGAGTATCTACGCGAGCAGTACTTC
cdr3_aa: CSVGGEYLREQYF

d_call: NA
j_call: TRBJ1-5
v_call: TRBV9
clone_size: NA
cdr3_nt: TGTGCCAACTGGTACAGGGAGCATCAGCCCCAGCATTTT
cdr3_aa: CANWYREHQPQHF

d_call: TRBD1
j_call: TRBJ1-2
v_call: TRBV19
clone_size: NA
cdr3_nt: TGTGCCAGTAGTATGGGACAGGGGCCCGCGGCTGGCTACACCTTC
cdr3_aa: CASSMGQGPAAGYTF

d_call: NA
j_call: TRBJ1-1
v_call: TRBV7-8
clone_size: NA
cdr3_nt: TGTGCCAGCAGCTCCACACAGGGTGGCGGCACTGAAGCTTTCTTT
cdr3_aa: CASSSTQGGGTEAFF

d_call: TRBD2
j_call: TRBJ2-7
v_call: TRBV7-9
clone_size: NA
cdr3_nt: TGTGCCAGCAGCGCGGGACTAGCGGGAGCTGAATCCTACGAGCAGTACTTC
cdr3_aa: CASSAGLAGAESYEQYF

d_call: TRBD2
j_call: TRBJ2-4
v_call: TRBV7-9
clone_size: NA
cdr3_nt: TGTGCCAGCAGCCTTAGCGGGCTAGCCAAAAACATTCAGTACTTC
cdr3_aa: CASSLSGLAKNIQYF

d_call: NA
j_call: TRBJ2-3
v_call: TRBV11-2
clone_size: NA
cdr3_nt: TGTGCCAGCAGCTTACAGACAGCCTCAGATACGCAGTATTTT
cdr3_aa: CASSLQTASDTQYF

d_call: NA
j_call: TRBJ1-1
v_call: TRBV7-6
clone_size: few
cdr3_nt: TGTGCCAGCAGCTTAGATCCGGGAAGAGAGACTGAAGCTTTCTTT
cdr3_aa: CASSLDPGRETEAFF

d_call: TRBD1
j_call: TRBJ1-1
v_call: TRBV13
clone_size: NA
cdr3_nt: TGTGCCAGCAGCACCAGCCACACAGGGGGAAAAACTGAAGCTTTCTTT
cdr3_aa: CASSTSHTGGKTEAFF

d_call: NA
j_call: TRBJ2-1
v_call: TRBV5-4
clone_size: NA
cdr3_nt: TGTGCCAGCAGCTTGGACAGCGGAGGGAGGGAGCAGTTCTTC
cdr3_aa: CASSLDSGGREQFF

d_call: NA
j_call: TRBJ1-5
v_call: TRBV5-8
clone_size: NA
cdr3_nt: TGTGCCAGCAGGTCTGCCGAGGGCTATAGCAATCAGCCCCAGCATTTT
cdr3_aa: CASRSAEGYSNQPQHF

d_call: TRBD1
j_call: TRBJ2-7
v_call: TRBV5-1
clone_size: NA
cdr3_nt: TGCGCCAGCAGCTTAGGGACAGGTTTCAAGACCTACGAGCAGTACTTC
cdr3_aa: CASSLGTGFKTYEQYF

d_call: NA
j_call: TRBJ1-2
v_call: TRBV5-1
clone_size: NA
cdr3_nt: TGCGCCAGCAGCTTGGGGCTGGTCTATGGCTACACCTTC
cdr3_aa: CASSLGLVYGYTF

d_call: NA
j_call: TRBJ2-7
v_call: TRBV6-1
clone_size: NA
cdr3_nt: TGTGCCAGCAGTGAAGCCCCGGATAGCGTGTCCTACGAGCAGTACTTC
cdr3_aa: CASSEAPDSVSYEQYF

d_call: TRBD2
j_call: TRBJ2-7
v_call: TRBV4-1
clone_size: NA
cdr3_nt: TGCGCCAGCAGCCAAGATTTGATTAGCGGGAGCTCCTACGAGCAGTACTTC
cdr3_aa: CASSQDLISGSSYEQYF

d_call: TRBD1
j_call: TRBJ2-3
v_call: TRBV28
clone_size: NA
cdr3_nt: TGTGCCAGCAGTGCCGGGACAGACACAGATACGCAGTATTTT
cdr3_aa: CASSAGTDTDTQYF

d_call: NA
j_call: TRBJ1-2
v_call: TRBV27
clone_size: NA
cdr3_nt: TGTGCCAGCAGTTCGATAGCCCCACAGGGCTTCAACTATGGCTACACCTTC
cdr3_aa: CASSSIAPQGFNYGYTF